This T cell receptor beta chain was obtained from a study of T cell responses to AZD1222 COVID-19 vaccine. This table comes from immunoSEQ multiplex PCR, and its TCRdb copy is limited to in-frame clones, with some not included. The data show about 150,000 clones, with around 93% seen just once and approximately 3.9% held by the top ten. As to this clone: Its antigen is unknown.

CDR1 is LGHNT, CDR2 FRNRAP, per germline. The ends were cut back, 2 bases at V and 5 bases at J, with 12 bases in the middle. This CDR3 comprises 14 residues. Whether given at about 4 or about 12 weeks, second doses were pooled. Study-level results: At baseline, seropositivity was found in only a handful of AZD1222 recipients. Researchers took repertoire samples only after the peak T cell response had come. Clonal diversity was possibly underestimated, and white British individuals and females predominated among donors.

The specimen was peripheral blood, collected 28 days after the second AZD1222 dose. This chain connects TRBV12-5 to TRBJ1-2, with a possible D match to TRBD1 (5 bases). This clonotype was sampled from an adult who received the AZD1222 COVID-19 vaccine. The CDR3 loop is CASGLSQGLYGYTF. CDR3 nucleotide sequence: TGTGCTAGTGGTTTGTCGCAGGGTCTTTATGGCTACACCTTC.